What follows describes a single T cell receptor (beta chain). Its matching antigen is unknown. The sample comes from a study of PD-L1 blockade in urothelial cancer. Whole-study context: Among blood samples, the median T cell count was approximately 150,000.

Time point of the sample: pretreatment peripheral blood. Profiled with immunoSEQ multiplex PCR; TCRdb holds only in-frame clones, not every one. The table includes about 72,000 clones, about 86% detected once. CDR3 size: 17 residues. Germline CDR1 is SGDLS and CDR2 is YYNGEE. Unmatched junction bases numbered 9, after V lost 0 bases and J lost 4 bases. Findings and limits, study-wide: Clonality of blood TCR below the median before treatment predicted better survival.

The sequence came from a man between 60 and 75 years old with urothelial cancer. Specimen: PBMCs, collected around atezolizumab (anti-PD-L1) treatment. The rearrangement links TRBV9 to TRBJ2-3; the match to TRBD1 covers 9 bases. CDR3 protein: CASSVASGTGTSDTQYF. CDR3 nucleotides: TGTGCCAGCAGCGTAGCCTCCGGGACAGGGACTTCAGATACGCAGTATTTT.